What follows are 20 T cell receptor beta chains derived from one specimen sequenced in a study of breast tumors, draining lymph nodes, adjacent tissues. Using its own MiXCR run on the multiplex PCR reads, TCRdb lists one record per CDR3 protein. The sample shows about 22,000 distinct CDR3 sequences, 58% of them seen only once. The source material was breast tumor tissue. All receptors derive from a female donor with breast cancer. Some clones in this sample may be carry-over from other donors' samples.

This clonotype was observed at least ten times. V is TRBV20-1 and J is TRBJ1-1; 7 nucleotides line up with TRBD1. J lost 1 base, V lost 0 bases, and 5 bases had no gene match. The germline gives CDR1 DFQATT, CDR2 SNEGSKA (reference sequence). The CDR3 length is 15 residues. The CDR3 DNA follows: TGCAGTGCTAGAGACAGGGGGTGGAGGAACACTGAAGCTTTCTTT. Its translation is CSARDRGWRNTEAFF.

The V gene is TRBV9, the J gene TRBJ2-7; D is undetermined. CDR1 and CDR2 (germline): SGDLS, YYNGEE. This CDR3 has 13 amino acids. The germline V and J ends were trimmed by 3 bases and 7 bases, with 14 bases remaining between them. CDR3 coding DNA: TGTGCCAGCAGCGCCATAACCGTTGGGGAGCAGTACTTC. This sequence encodes CASSAITVGEQYF.

This chain joins TRBV24-1 and TRBJ2-5; a weak D match, TRBD2 (5 bases). The germline V gene encodes CDR1 KGHDR and CDR2 SFDVKD. Deletions cut 4 bases from V and 1 base from J, with 12 bases between. The CDR3 contains 15 residues. The DNA of the CDR3 is TGTGCCACCAGTGACTCCCGGACTTCCCAAGAGACCCAGTACTTC. Protein: CATSDSRTSQETQYF.

This clonotype was found a few times. The rearrangement links TRBV5-1 to TRBJ2-1; D possibly uses TRBD1 or TRBD2 (5 bases each). Germline CDR1 SGHRS, CDR2 YFSETQ. V lost 6 bases to trimming and J lost 15 bases, with 22 bases between them. The CDR3 contains 13 residues. The DNA of the CDR3 is TGCGCCAGCAACCGGGGCCTGGGGAATGACCGGTTCTTC. Encoded protein: CASNRGLGNDRFF.

This chain uses TRBV20-1 with TRBJ2-5, with 7 nucleotides matching TRBD1. Trimming took 0 bases from V and 2 from J; bases not matched to a gene: 6. This CDR3 has 15 residues. CDR1 and CDR2 from the germline V gene are DFQATT and SNEGSKA (reference sequence). The CDR3 protein is CSARDGGQLQETQYF. The CDR3 region has the DNA TGCAGTGCTAGAGATGGGGGACAGTTACAAGAGACCCAGTACTTC.

This clonotype is classed as medium-sized. The J gene is TRBJ2-3, the V gene TRBV6-4, with 9 nucleotides matching TRBD1. J lost 3 bases, V lost 2 bases, and 3 bases had no gene match. CDR1 is MRHNA and CDR2 is SNTAGT in the germline V gene. The CDR3 is made up of 15 amino acids. CDR3 loop: CASSDTGGATDTQYF. CDR3 bases: TGTGCCAGCAGTGACACAGGGGGCGCAACAGATACGCAGTATTTT.

The rearrangement links TRBV9 to TRBJ2-5; maybe TRBD1 (6 bases). Trimming left V 4 bases short and J 2 bases short, with 15 bases between. CDR1 is SGDLS, CDR2 YYNGEE, per germline. CDR3 size: 15 residues. The CDR3 coding sequence is TGTGCCAGCAGCCCAACCCCGGACAGTCAAGAGACCCAGTACTTC. It codes for CASSPTPDSQETQYF.

In this sample, this clonotype turned up many times. V gene TRBV6-5 combines with J gene TRBJ1-2; 11 bases are a match to TRBD1. Per germline, CDR1 MNHEY and CDR2 SVGAGI. The CDR3 length is 16 residues. J gave up 5 bases and V 6 bases, and 11 bases lay outside the gene matches. This CDR3 reads CASSSYRTGGLYGYTF. CDR3 nucleotides: TGTGCCAGCAGCTCCTATAGGACAGGGGGCCTTTATGGCTACACCTTC.

This clonotype has a single count. V and J are TRBV7-8 and TRBJ2-3; possibly TRBD2 for D (6 bases). The V end lost 7 bases, the J end lost 2 bases, and 13 bases lay between the germline ends. Looked up from germline, CDR1 is SGHVS and CDR2 is FQNEAQ. The length of the CDR3 is 14 residues. The CDR3 sequence: CASTGRRDTDTQYF. DNA for the CDR3: TGTGCCAGCACCGGCAGGCGGGACACAGATACGCAGTATTTT.

The chain employs TRBV4-1 and TRBJ1-2; no clear D gene. Between the trimmed V and J ends, which lost 0 bases and 0 bases, there was a span of 11 bases. This CDR3 is 16 amino acids long. Germline V gives CDR1 MGHRA, CDR2 YSYEKL. Here the CDR3 DNA reads TGCGCCAGCAGCCAAGATCGTGACGGAGCTAACTATGGCTACACCTTC. It encodes CASSQDRDGANYGYTF.

V gene TRBV9 combines with J gene TRBJ2-7; TRBD2 matches 10 bases. CDR1 is SGDLS and CDR2 is YYNGEE in the germline V gene. CDR3 length: 16 amino acids. With V trimmed by 3 bases and J by 5 bases, 11 bases remained unmatched. The CDR3 here is CASSDPGVAGGNEQYF. The CDR3 DNA is TGTGCCAGCAGCGACCCTGGGGTAGCGGGAGGTAACGAGCAGTACTTC.

Of note for this clonotype: A much larger clone differs by one base, so this may be a read error. Because it lacks the conserved phenylalanine or tryptophan at the end, this CDR3 is likely a read error. The J gene is TRBJ2-6, the V gene TRBV19, with D tentatively TRBD2 (5 bases). V lost 4 bases, J lost 2 bases, and 12 bases lay in between. This CDR3 is 16 amino acids long. The germline V gene encodes CDR1 LNHDA and CDR2 SQIVND (reference sequence). For the CDR3, the DNA is TGTGCCAGTAGTACCCACGAGGGCGCTGGGGCCAACGTCCTGACTTCC. It specifies CASSTHEGAGANVLTS.

This chain connects TRBV6-5 to TRBJ2-2, with 11 bases aligning to TRBD2. Unmatched junction bases numbered 9, after V lost 9 bases and J lost 9 bases. The CDR3 consists of 14 residues. Germline V lookup: CDR1 MNHEY, CDR2 SVGAGI. In DNA form, the CDR3 reads TGTGCCAGAAGACTAGCGGGGTTCTATAGGGAGCTGTTTTTT. Amino acids: CARRLAGFYRELFF.

This rearrangement joins TRBV20-1 to TRBJ2-7; D is ambiguous. Germline lookup yields CDR1 DFQATT and CDR2 SNEGSKA (reference sequence). Trimming cost V 2 bases and J 7 bases, with 18 bases left between them. The CDR3 contains 14 residues. CDR3 bases: TGCAGTGCTAGACAAGAGGTCCCAGGAGTTGAGCAGTACTTC. This codes for CSARQEVPGVEQYF.

The rearrangement uses TRBV9 and TRBJ2-7; the D call may be TRBD1 or TRBD2 (5 bases each). The ends were cut back, 4 bases at V and 5 bases at J, with 16 bases in the middle. CDR1 is SGDLS and CDR2 is YYNGEE in the germline V gene. The CDR3 spans 14 residues. The CDR3 spells CASSPNVGVHEQYF. The CDR3 DNA sequence: TGTGCCAGCAGCCCAAATGTGGGGGTTCACGAGCAGTACTTC.

J is TRBJ2-3 and V is TRBV11-2; TRBD1 matches 7 bases. The CDR3 is made up of 15 amino acids. V lost 5 bases and J lost 1; bases outside the gene matches: 6. Germline assignment: CDR1 SGHAT and CDR2 FQNNGV. The CDR3 nucleotides are TGTGCCAGCAGCCAAGGGACAGTTCGCACAGATACGCAGTATTTT. It codes for CASSQGTVRTDTQYF.

The sample holds many counts of this clonotype. Just one base apart from a much larger clone, this may be a read error. The CDR3 DNA is TGTGCCAGCAGCTTGCCTAGCGCGTCCTACGAGCAGTACTTC. This translates into CASSLPSASYEQYF. The chain combines TRBV5-4 with TRBJ2-7, with D possibly being TRBD2 (6 bases). The germline V gene encodes CDR1 SGHNT and CDR2 YYREEE (reference sequence). V gave up 1 base and J gave up 1 base, with 9 bases separating them. CDR3 size: 14 residues.

This clonotype was recorded at least ten times. This rearrangement joins TRBV9 to TRBJ2-1, with TRBD2 as a possible D gene (6 bases). The CDR3 runs 16 residues. Between the trimmed V and J ends, which lost 3 bases and 0 bases, there was a span of 13 bases. Germline CDR1 reads SGDLS; CDR2 reads YYNGEE. The CDR3 bases are TGTGCCAGCAGCGCTGGGACTCCGAGCTCCTACAATGAGCAGTTCTTC. Its translation is CASSAGTPSSYNEQFF.

This clonotype was recorded only once. The chain is built from TRBV2 and TRBJ2-7; 7 nucleotides line up with TRBD1. The CDR3 loop spans 14 amino acids. Germline CDR1 and CDR2: SNHLY and FYNNEI. The J segment lost 1 base and the V segment lost 6 bases, leaving 6 bases of the junction unmatched. The CDR3 sequence is CASSTPGQSYEQYF. CDR3 DNA sequence: TGTGCCAGCAGCACCCCGGGACAGTCCTACGAGCAGTACTTC.

This clonotype was counted many times. The chain joins TRBV11-2 to TRBJ2-5, with D possibly TRBD1 on 5 matching bases. The CDR3 runs to 15 residues. Germline V gene data show CDR1 as SGHAT and CDR2 as FQNNGV. Trimming removed 1 base at V and 4 bases at J, with 13 bases between. CDR3: CASSLGPGWGETQYF. CDR3 coding DNA: TGTGCCAGCAGCTTAGGTCCAGGGTGGGGAGAGACCCAGTACTTC.